The rows below give T cell receptor beta chains drawn from one sample of a study of T cell responses to AZD1222 COVID-19 vaccine. TCRdb's table, derived via immunoSEQ multiplex PCR, lists solely in-frame clones and lacks some. The data contain roughly 180,000 clones, about 95% of them singletons. Sequenced material: peripheral blood, taken on day 0 of AZD1222 vaccination. The receptors shown here come from an adult in good health. Both conserved end residues are part of each CDR3.

TRBJ1-2	TRBV2	CATARDGNYGYTF
TRBJ2-3	TRBV9	CASSVLFDTQYF
TRBJ1-1	TRBV5-1	CASSLIHLTEAFF
TRBJ1-1	TRBV11-2	CASSLVFSGEGSTEAFF
TRBJ1-1	TRBV18	CASSGTGEGTEAFF
TRBJ1-2	TRBV19	CASTQPQGYGYTF
TRBJ1-1	TRBV29-1	CSVARDREAFF
TRBJ2-7	TRBV6-6	CASSYYNEQYF
TRBJ1-1	TRBV7-6	CASSLSSDGYTEAFF
TRBJ2-3	TRBV7-6	CASSLGVPIGLFSGTQYF